Below are 11 T cell receptor beta chains sequenced from a single sample in a study of CD8 T cells in cerebrospinal fluid in Alzheimer's disease. TCRdb processed the 10x single-cell sequencing reads again and assigns one entry to each CDR3 protein, with no DNA. The table lists 950 to 1,500 distinct CDR3 sequences. Sequenced sample: cerebrospinal fluid. Receptor source: a human donor with Alzheimer's disease.

Frequency places this clonotype as large (0.1 to 1%). The V call is TRBV9, the J call TRBJ2-7. Germline values: CDR1 SGDLS, CDR2 YYNGEE. This CDR3 is built from 13 residues. CDR3 residues: CASSAGYRYEQYF.

This clonotype is classed as medium-sized by frequency. The gene calls are TRBV4-1 and TRBJ2-1; with no DNA, the TCRdb D assignment of TRBD2 cannot be verified. This CDR3 has 15 amino acids. Germline CDR1 MGHRA, CDR2 YSYEKL. The CDR3 is CASSPAGGLINEQFF.

This clonotype is identified as large (0.1 to 1%) from frequency. CDR3 amino acids: CASRQGTANYGYTF. The chain has TRBV3-1 and TRBJ1-2. Germline V gene sequence: CDR1 LGHDT, CDR2 YNNKEL (reference sequence). There are 14 residues in the CDR3.

According to its frequency, this clonotype is medium-sized. The chain combines TRBV20-1 with TRBJ2-7; TCRdb's D call, TRBD1, is unchecked because there is no DNA. In germline, CDR1 is DFQATT, CDR2 SNEGSKA (reference sequence). CDR3 length: 12 amino acids. The CDR3 reads CSAGGRGGEQYF.

This clonotype shows up as medium-sized (0.01 to 0.1%) by frequency. The CDR3 reads CASSLRGSTDTQYF. This chain connects TRBV7-6 to TRBJ2-3; TCRdb's D gene call, TRBD1, goes unchecked for lack of DNA. The CDR3 consists of 14 residues. CDR1 and CDR2 from the germline V gene are SGHVS and FNYEAQ.

This clonotype registers medium-sized by frequency. V usage is TRBV9 and J usage is TRBJ2-2; checking the TCRdb D call of TRBD1 is not possible without DNA. CDR1 and CDR2 from the germline V gene are SGDLS and YYNGEE. The CDR3 sequence is 18 residues long. CDR3 residues: CASSVGGRWDLNTGELFF.

This clonotype is medium-sized by frequency. The rearrangement joins TRBV12-3 or TRBV12-4 to TRBJ1-1; the TRBD1 assignment by TCRdb is unverifiable without DNA. This CDR3 has 14 residues. The CDR3 loop reads CASSPDLRTTEAFF.

Measured by frequency, this clonotype is medium-sized. CDR3 amino acids: CASIKGLPRAGELFF. The chain couples TRBV19 to TRBJ2-2; TCRdb names TRBD1, which stays unverified in the absence of DNA. Germline V lookup: CDR1 LNHDA, CDR2 SQIVND (reference sequence). The CDR3 consists of 15 residues.

According to its frequency, this clonotype is medium-sized (0.01 to 0.1%). The rearrangement links TRBV19 to TRBJ1-5; lacking DNA, the TRBD1 call made by TCRdb goes unchecked. The CDR3 length is 16 residues. Germline CDR1 reads LNHDA; CDR2 reads SQIVND (reference sequence). CDR3 in amino acids: CASSPRPGTGYQPQHF.

Measured by frequency, this clonotype is medium-sized. The chain combines TRBV20-1 with TRBJ2-3; the D call of TRBD2 rests on TCRdb alone, since no DNA is present to check it. The length of the CDR3 is 19 residues. Germline loops: CDR1 DFQATT, CDR2 SNEGSKA (reference sequence). CDR3 loop: CSANPGLAGGGPSTDTQYF.

Judged by frequency, this clonotype is medium-sized. The rearrangement joins TRBV27 to TRBJ2-7; the D gene TCRdb calls, TRBD1, cannot be checked with no DNA. CDR1 MNHEY and CDR2 SMNVEV come from the germline V gene (reference sequence). There are 14 residues in the CDR3. The CDR3 reads CASTSPGRLYEQYF.